A single TCR beta chain is shown here with its context. The data were taken from a study of cytomegalovirus exposure and HLA in healthy donors. The germline gives CDR1 MNHEY, CDR2 SMNVEV (reference sequence). J lost 3 bases, V lost 6 bases, and 7 bases had no gene match. The CDR3 has 14 residues. The PCR was carried out with 60 Vbeta primers and 13 Jbeta primers. Original processing methods: Roughly 10 million shared chains were among the approximately 80 million unique TCR beta chains that a later analysis counted. The table came from immunoSEQ multiplex PCR; TCRdb's copy has only in-frame clones and leaves some out. V, J and clone size reflect that table, while D and trimming were determined from the DNA. The sample has about 100,000 clones.

The sample comprised PBMCs. The rearrangement links TRBV27 to TRBJ2-7, with TRBD1 identical over 8 bases. This receptor was identified in a girl aged 5-17 years in good health and CMV-seropositive. The DNA for the CDR3 is TGTGCCAGCAGGGCCGCAGGGGGCGGCTACGAGCAGTACTTC. Its translation: CASRAAGGGYEQYF.